A selection of T cell receptor beta chains follows, all from one sample in a study of blood T cell repertoires in COVID-19. Profiled with immunoSEQ multiplex PCR; TCRdb holds only in-frame clones, not every one. This sample has about 72,000 clones, with around nine tenths found just once. Sequenced material: peripheral blood. All receptors derive from a woman aged 55 to 70 with acute or convalescent COVID-19. Each CDR3 is given with its conserved first and last residue. Each record gives: J gene, D gene, V gene, clone size, CDR3 DNA, CDR3 protein. The D gene is left open where the match is weak. The listing skips clone size in some rows; elsewhere it reads once, few, many or a size class.

TRBJ1-1	TRBD1	TRBV5-4	many	TGTGCCAGCAGCTTGGGACAGGGGGCTTTTGAAGCTTTCTTT	CASSLGQGAFEAFF
TRBJ1-2	NA	TRBV21-1	NA	TGTGCCAGCAGAGAGGGACAGGGTCGCGCTGGCTACACCTTC	CASREGQGRAGYTF
TRBJ2-6	TRBD1	TRBV7-9	NA	TGTGCCAGCAGAACGACAGGGGGCTCTGGGGCCAACGTCCTGACTTTC	CASRTTGGSGANVLTF
TRBJ2-7	TRBD1	TRBV12-3/TRBV12-4	NA	TGTGCCAGCAGTACAGGGGGCCACGAGCAGTACTTC	CASSTGGHEQYF
TRBJ2-1	NA	TRBV6-6	NA	TGTGCCAGCAGTCTGACCAGGGCGAATGAGCAGTTCTTC	CASSLTRANEQFF
TRBJ1-6	NA	TRBV6-6	NA	TGTGCCAGCAATGAGGGTGGCACCTATAATTCACCCCTCCACTTT	CASNEGGTYNSPLHF
TRBJ2-1	TRBD2	TRBV10-3	NA	TGTGCCATCAGTGACCCTAGCGGGGGCCCTCTTGCCTACAATGAGCAGTTCTTC	CAISDPSGGPLAYNEQFF
TRBJ1-1	TRBD1	TRBV7-6	NA	TGTGCCAGCAGCTTGGGACAGGGAGTGAACACTGAAGCTTTCTTT	CASSLGQGVNTEAFF
TRBJ1-6	TRBD1	TRBV5-4	NA	TGTGCCAGCAGCTCCCGGGACAGATTAAATTCACCCCTCCACTTT	CASSSRDRLNSPLHF
TRBJ1-2	NA	TRBV2	NA	TGTGCCAGCACCCCCCTGCGGTCTAACTATGGCTACACCTTC	CASTPLRSNYGYTF
TRBJ2-5	NA	TRBV6-5	NA	TGTGCCAGCAGTTCAGGGAGGCGGGAGACCCAGTACTTC	CASSSGRRETQYF
TRBJ2-7	NA	TRBV5-1	NA	TGCGCCAGCAGCAACACCTACGAGCAGTACTTC	CASSNTYEQYF
TRBJ1-4	TRBD1	TRBV6-5	NA	TGTGCCAGCAGCGCCCGGGACAGGGGAATTGAAAAACTGTTTTTT	CASSARDRGIEKLFF
TRBJ1-6	TRBD1	TRBV2	NA	TGTGCCAGCAAAGGAGGACAGGGTTATTCACCCCTCCACTTT	CASKGGQGYSPLHF
TRBJ2-7	NA	TRBV20-1	NA	TGCAGTGCTCGCCAGGACAGCGAGCAGTACTTC	CSARQDSEQYF
TRBJ1-2	TRBD1	TRBV19	NA	TGTGCCAGTAGTCCGGACAGGGCGGTGCGGGGCTACACCTTC	CASSPDRAVRGYTF
TRBJ2-3	TRBD2	TRBV2	NA	TGTGCCAGCAAAATCGGGCGGGGGGGCCCGGATACGCAGTATTTT	CASKIGRGGPDTQYF
TRBJ1-6	NA	TRBV9	medium-sized	TGTGCCAGCAGCGCCTATCCGATGGACAGTCCAAATTCACCCCTCCACTTT	CASSAYPMDSPNSPLHF
TRBJ1-1	NA	TRBV7-3	once	TGTGCCAGCAGCGAGACAGCCGGGAGGACTGAAGCTTTCTTT	CASSETAGRTEAFF
TRBJ2-2	NA	TRBV12-3/TRBV12-4	once	TGTGCCAGCACCTCGGGAGGGGAGCTGTTTTTT	CASTSGGELFF
TRBJ2-7	NA	TRBV5-1	NA	TGCGCCAGCAGCCCGGACAGTTACGAGCAGTACTTC	CASSPDSYEQYF
TRBJ2-1	NA	TRBV14	NA	TGTGCCAGCAGCCCGCGTGGGCCCGGGTCTAGCCGAGCCTACAATGAGCAGTTCTTC	CASSPRGPGSSRAYNEQFF
TRBJ1-4	NA	TRBV30	NA	TGTGCCTGGAGTCCCTATGAAAAACTGTTTTTT	CAWSPYEKLFF
TRBJ2-3	TRBD2	TRBV11-2	NA	TGTGCCAGCAGCCTTAGCGGGGGGGCGATTAGCACAGATACGCAGTATTTT	CASSLSGGAISTDTQYF
TRBJ1-2	NA	TRBV5-4	NA	TGTGCCAGCAGCCGATCCGGACTAAACTATGGCTACACCTTC	CASSRSGLNYGYTF
TRBJ2-3	TRBD1	TRBV11-2	NA	TGTGCCAGCAGCTTGAGGACAGGGGATAATACGCAGTATTTT	CASSLRTGDNTQYF
TRBJ1-1	TRBD1	TRBV15	NA	TGTGCCACCAGCAGAGACGGGGTTAGGACAGGGGGTCGGTCGGAAGCTTTCTTT	CATSRDGVRTGGRSEAFF
TRBJ1-3	NA	TRBV5-4	NA	TGTGCCAGCAGCTCCCCGGGGGGGGCTGGAAACACCATATATTTT	CASSSPGGAGNTIYF
TRBJ1-1	TRBD1	TRBV6-5	NA	TGTGCCAGCAGTTACGGGACAGGGGGCGTGAACACTGAAGCTTTCTTT	CASSYGTGGVNTEAFF
TRBJ2-1	TRBD2	TRBV3-1/TRBV3-2	NA	TGTGCCAGCAGCCAGCAGGCGGGGGTATACAATGAGCAGTTCTTC	CASSQQAGVYNEQFF
TRBJ1-2	NA	TRBV12-3/TRBV12-4	NA	TGTGCCAGCGATGGCCCAGAGCGTGGCTACACCTTC	CASDGPERGYTF
TRBJ1-1	TRBD1	TRBV5-1	few	TGCGCCAGCACGGGCCAGGGGGTAGGGATGAACACTGAAGCTTTCTTT	CASTGQGVGMNTEAFF
TRBJ2-5	TRBD1	TRBV6-5	NA	TGTGCCAGCAGTAGACCGGGACAGGGAGAAGAGACCCAGTACTTC	CASSRPGQGEETQYF
TRBJ1-1	NA	TRBV6-2/TRBV6-3	NA	TGTGCCAGCAGCCAGAACACAGGGAACACTGAAGCTTTCTTT	CASSQNTGNTEAFF
TRBJ2-1	NA	TRBV7-3	NA	TGTGCCAGCAGCTCGGAGTTCAATGAGCAGTTCTTC	CASSSEFNEQFF
TRBJ1-2	TRBD1	TRBV12-5	NA	TGTGCTAGTGGTCACGGACAGGATGGCTACACCTTC	CASGHGQDGYTF
TRBJ1-3	NA	TRBV6-5	NA	TGTGCCAGCAGTTACCCGATGAGGGAGGCTGGAAACACCATATATTTT	CASSYPMREAGNTIYF
TRBJ2-7	NA	TRBV7-2	NA	TGTGCCAGCAGCTTAAATTTCAGGGGTTCGTACGAGCAGTACTTC	CASSLNFRGSYEQYF
TRBJ2-3	NA	TRBV25-1	NA	TGTGCCAGCAGTGAAACAACCGGGTCCGATACGCAGTATTTT	CASSETTGSDTQYF
TRBJ2-2	NA	TRBV5-6	NA	TGTGCCAGCAGCCACAGGATGAACACCGGGGAGCTGTTTTTT	CASSHRMNTGELFF
TRBJ2-2	TRBD2	TRBV15	NA	TGTGCCACCAGCAACTGGGGGGGCACCGGGGAGCTGTTTTTT	CATSNWGGTGELFF
TRBJ2-3	TRBD1	TRBV4-2	NA	TGTGCCAGCAGCCATGGACAGGGAATTACAGATACGCAGTATTTT	CASSHGQGITDTQYF
TRBJ2-1	TRBD2	TRBV27	NA	TGTGCCAGCAGTCCACTAAGGACTAGCGGGACGAAGTACAATGAGCAGTTCTTC	CASSPLRTSGTKYNEQFF
TRBJ1-2	TRBD1	TRBV28	NA	TGTGCCAGCAGTTTAAAGACGGACAGGGGGCGTGGTGGCTACACCTTC	CASSLKTDRGRGGYTF
TRBJ2-1	TRBD2	TRBV18	NA	TGTGCCAGCTCAAGATCGGGGGGGCCCGGGAATGAGCAGTTCTTC	CASSRSGGPGNEQFF
TRBJ1-2	TRBD1	TRBV9	NA	TGTGCCAGCAGCTTTCGCTCCGGGACAGCAGCTATGTCTGGCTACACCTTC	CASSFRSGTAAMSGYTF